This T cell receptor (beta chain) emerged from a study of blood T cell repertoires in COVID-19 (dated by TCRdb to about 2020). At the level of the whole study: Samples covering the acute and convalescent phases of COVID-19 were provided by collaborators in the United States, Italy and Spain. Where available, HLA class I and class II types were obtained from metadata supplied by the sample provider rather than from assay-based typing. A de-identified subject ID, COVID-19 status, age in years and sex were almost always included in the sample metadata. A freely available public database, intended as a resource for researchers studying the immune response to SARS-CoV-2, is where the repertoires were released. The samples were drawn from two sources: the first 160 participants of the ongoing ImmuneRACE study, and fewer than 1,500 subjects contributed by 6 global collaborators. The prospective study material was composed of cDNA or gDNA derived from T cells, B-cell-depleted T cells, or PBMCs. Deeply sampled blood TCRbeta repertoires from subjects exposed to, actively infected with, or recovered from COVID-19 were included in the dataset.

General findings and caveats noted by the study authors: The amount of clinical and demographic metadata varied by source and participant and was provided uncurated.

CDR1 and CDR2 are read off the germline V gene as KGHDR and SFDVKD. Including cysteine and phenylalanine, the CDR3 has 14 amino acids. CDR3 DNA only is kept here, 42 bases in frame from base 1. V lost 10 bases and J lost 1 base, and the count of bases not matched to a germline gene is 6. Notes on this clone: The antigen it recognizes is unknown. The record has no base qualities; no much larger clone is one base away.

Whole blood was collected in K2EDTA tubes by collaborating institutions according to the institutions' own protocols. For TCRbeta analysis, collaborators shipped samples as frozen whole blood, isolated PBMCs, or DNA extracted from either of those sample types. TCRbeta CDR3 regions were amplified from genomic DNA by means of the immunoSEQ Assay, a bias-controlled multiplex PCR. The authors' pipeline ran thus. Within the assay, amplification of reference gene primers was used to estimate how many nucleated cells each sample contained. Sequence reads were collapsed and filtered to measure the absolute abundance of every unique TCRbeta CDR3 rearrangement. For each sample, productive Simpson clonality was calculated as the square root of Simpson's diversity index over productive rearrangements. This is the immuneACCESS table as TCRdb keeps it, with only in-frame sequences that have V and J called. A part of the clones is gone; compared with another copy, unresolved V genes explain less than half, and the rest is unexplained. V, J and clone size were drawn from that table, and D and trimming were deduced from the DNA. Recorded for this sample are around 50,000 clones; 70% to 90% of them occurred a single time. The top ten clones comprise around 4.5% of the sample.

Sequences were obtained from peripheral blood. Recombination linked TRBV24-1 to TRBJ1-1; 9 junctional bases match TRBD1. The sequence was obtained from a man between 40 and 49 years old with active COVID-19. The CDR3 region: CATGQGPGNTEAFF. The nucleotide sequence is TGTGCCACAGGACAGGGGCCGGGGAACACTGAAGCTTTCTTT.